The clone carrying this T cell receptor beta chain was seen more than once but under ten times. The antigen remains undetermined. These data belong to a study of cytomegalovirus exposure and HLA in healthy donors. In the study overall: Sequencing of about 200 million T cells in an earlier analysis found 100 million to 140 million unique TCR beta sequences.

Notes on the study in general: TCR beta V segments were, for the most part, productive about 87% or about 30% of the time in an earlier analysis.

60 Vbeta and 13 Jbeta primers were used in PCR. In the authors' methods: Among the unique TCR beta chains that a later analysis counted, about 84 million in all, about 12 million were shared. Only in-frame clones appear in the TCRdb table, and some are missing; sequencing was by immunoSEQ multiplex PCR. For V, J and clone size, that table is used; D and trimming come from the DNA. The data show about 55,000 clones, 55% to 85% seen once. The CDR3 sequence is 14 residues long. With V trimmed by 0 bases and J by 4 bases, 1 base remained unmatched. Germline values: CDR1 SGHRS, CDR2 YFSETQ. Sequencing input: PBMCs. The receptor comes from a middle-aged man in good health and CMV-seropositive. V and J are TRBV5-1 and TRBJ1-2, with TRBD1 matching over 9 bases. This CDR3 is CASSLGTGVYGYTF. In DNA, the CDR3 is TGCGCCAGCAGCTTGGGGACAGGGGTCTATGGCTACACCTTC.